This passage covers 17 T cell receptor beta chains from one sample sequenced in a study of siplizumab effects on memory and regulatory T cells (dated by TCRdb to between 2018 and 2021). To prepare the library, the immunoSEQ multiplex PCR assay was applied. TCRdb carries this immuneACCESS record with in-frame sequences only. Its versions omit some clonotypes, under half of them owing to an unresolved V gene in the studies checked, with the rest unexplained. Across this sample there are under 130,000 clones, with about 92% seen only once. The ten largest clones take up around 0.32% of the sample. Sequences were obtained from CD4+ T cells sorted from blood. Source of these receptors: a human donor in good health.

The V and J genes are TRBV7-9 and TRBJ1-3; weak D call: TRBD1 (5 bases). Per germline, CDR1 SEHNR and CDR2 FQNEAQ (reference sequence). The CDR3 consists of 17 residues. With 4 bases removed from V and 0 bases from J, the gap between germline ends came to 16 bases. In nucleotides, the CDR3 is TGTGCCAGCAGCTCCCCCAGGGAGACCAGCTCTGGAAACACCATATATTTT. Residues: CASSSPRETSSGNTIYF. The whole variable domain, remainder taken from reference TRBV7-9 and TRBJ1-3, is DTGVSQNPRHKITKRGQNVTFRCDPISEHNRLYWYRQTLGQGPEFLTYFQNEAQLEKSRLLSDRFSAERPKGSFSTLEIQRTEQGDSAMYLCASSSPRETSSGNTIYFGEGSWLTVV.

The chain combines TRBV7-2 with TRBJ1-2; D is possibly TRBD1 (6 bases). Per germline, CDR1 SGHTA and CDR2 FQGNSA. The V and J ends lost 1 base and 4 bases respectively, with 16 bases between them. The length of the CDR3 is 16 residues. The CDR3 region has the DNA TGTGCCAGCAGCTTAGGTGGCAGGGGCTCTCGCTATGGCTACACCTTC. It yields the protein CASSLGGRGSRYGYTF.

This chain links TRBV5-4 with TRBJ2-5; TRBD2 matches at 7 bases. The ends lost 6 bases at V and 2 bases at J; junction bases unmatched: 10. Per germline, CDR1 SGHNT and CDR2 YYREEE (reference sequence). This CDR3 region has 15 residues. The CDR3 loop reads CASTPFPGGQETQYF. The CDR3 DNA is TGTGCCAGCACCCCTTTTCCGGGAGGTCAAGAGACCCAGTACTTC.

The chain is built from TRBV2 and TRBJ2-5; TRBD2 aligns across 9 bases. The CDR3 is 15 residues long. CDR1 and CDR2 from the germline V gene are SNHLY and FYNNEI. V lost 2 bases, J lost 3 bases, and 4 bases stayed unmatched. In DNA, the CDR3 is TGTGCCAGCAGTGAAACTCTAGCGGGGAAAGAGACCCAGTACTTC. Its protein product is CASSETLAGKETQYF.

The V and J genes are TRBV4-3 and TRBJ2-4; D is unresolved. This CDR3 comprises 15 residues. The germline gives CDR1 LGHNA, CDR2 YSLEER. The V end lost 0 bases, the J end lost 8 bases, and 14 bases lay between the germline ends. The CDR3 loop is CASSQDYRSDYIQYF. The CDR3 DNA sequence: TGCGCCAGCAGCCAAGATTATCGGTCCGATTACATTCAGTACTTC.

The chain links TRBV7-2 to TRBJ1-2, with 7 bases aligning to TRBD1. The germline V gene encodes CDR1 SGHTA and CDR2 FQGNSA. Germline trimming cut 1 base from V and 3 bases from J; bases unmatched to any gene: 11. This CDR3 is built from 17 residues. CDR3 region: CASSLGTRGLIDYGYTF. The CDR3 DNA sequence: TGTGCCAGCAGCTTAGGAACCAGGGGGTTGATCGACTATGGCTACACCTTC. Full variable domain (missing parts from reference TRBV7-2 and TRBJ1-2): GAGVSQSPSNKVTEKGKDVELRCDPISGHTALYWYRQSLGQGLEFLIYFQGNSAPDKSGLPSDRFSAERTGGSVSTLTIQRTQQEDSAVYLCASSLGTRGLIDYGYTFGSGTRLTVV.

This rearrangement joins TRBV5-1 to TRBJ2-2; D is possibly TRBD1 (5 bases). The length of the CDR3 is 16 residues. Germline CDR1 and CDR2: SGHRS and YFSETQ. V dropped 2 bases and J dropped 1 base, with 12 bases sitting between them. The CDR3 DNA reads TGCGCCAGCAGCTTAACAGGAAACCGGAACACCGGGGAGCTGTTTTTT. The encoded protein is CASSLTGNRNTGELFF.

This chain uses TRBV11-2 with TRBJ1-2; D is ambiguous. This CDR3 contains 12 residues. Looked up from germline, CDR1 is SGHAT and CDR2 is FQNNGV. Trimming shortened V by 1 base and J by 2 bases, and 2 bases separated the two germline ends. The CDR3 nucleotides are TGTGCCAGCAGCTTAGGGAACTATGGCTACACCTTC. Encoded protein: CASSLGNYGYTF.

In its sample, this clone was seen once. This chain connects TRBV11-3 to TRBJ2-3; D unclear. V was pared by 0 bases and J by 5 bases, with 6 bases between. This CDR3 is built from 13 residues. CDR1 is SGHNT and CDR2 is YENEEA in the germline V gene. In DNA, the CDR3 is TGTGCCAGCAGCTTAGATATAGTAGATACGCAGTATTTT. This gives the protein CASSLDIVDTQYF.

CDR3 residues: CASRIGARDTQYF. CDR3 DNA sequence: TGTGCCAGCAGAATTGGGGCGCGGGATACGCAGTATTTT. The V gene is TRBV5-4, the J gene TRBJ2-3; TRBD1 might be the D (5 bases). V was pared by 5 bases and J by 6 bases, with 13 bases between. Germline CDR1 is SGHNT and CDR2 is YYREEE (reference sequence). This CDR3 is built from 13 residues. The full variable domain, in which reference TRBV5-4 and TRBJ2-3 provide the parts outside the CDR3, is ETGVTQSPTHLIKTRGQQVTLRCSSQSGHNTVSWYQQALGQGPQFIFQYYREEENGRGNFPPRFSGLQFPNYSSELNVNALELDDSALYLCASRIGARDTQYFGPGTRLTVL.

The CDR3 loop is CASSQVQGPSTDTQYF. DNA for the CDR3: TGTGCCAGCAGCCAAGTTCAGGGTCCTAGCACAGATACGCAGTATTTT. The rearrangement joins TRBV4-2 to TRBJ2-3, with D possibly being TRBD1 (5 bases). Germline CDR1 and CDR2: LGHNA and YNFKEQ. Trimming pared 1 base from V and 0 bases from J, leaving 11 bases between. The CDR3 runs 16 residues.

The J gene is TRBJ2-3, the V gene TRBV7-6; D is perhaps TRBD1 (6 bases). V was trimmed by 0 bases and J by 3 bases, leaving 10 bases between them. The germline V gene encodes CDR1 SGHVS and CDR2 FNYEAQ. CDR3 length: 15 residues. The DNA for the CDR3 is TGTGCCAGCAGCTTAGCGGACAGTTTTACAGATACGCAGTATTTT. It encodes CASSLADSFTDTQYF.

Only one count was recorded for this clone. CDR3 coding DNA: TGTGCCAGCAGTGACTCGAGGAATTCACCCCTCCACTTT. Protein product: CASSDSRNSPLHF. The chain is built from TRBV6-4 and TRBJ1-6; D is unresolved. V gave up 0 bases and J gave up 7 bases, with 4 bases separating them. The CDR3 is made up of 13 amino acids. Per the germline V gene, CDR1 is MRHNA and CDR2 is SNTAGT.

This chain connects TRBV5-4 to TRBJ2-3, with 8 bases identical to TRBD2. The J segment lost 2 bases and the V segment lost 2 bases, leaving 4 bases of the junction unmatched. The CDR3 runs to 15 residues. Germline V gene sequence: CDR1 SGHNT, CDR2 YYREEE (reference sequence). The CDR3 DNA is TGTGCCAGCAGCTTCCCGCGGGGGGACACAGATACGCAGTATTTT. Its translation: CASSFPRGDTDTQYF.

The chain is built from TRBV20-1 and TRBJ1-2, with D maybe TRBD1 (5 bases). The germline V gene encodes CDR1 DFQATT and CDR2 SNEGSKA (reference sequence). Trimming shortened V by 7 bases and J by 3 bases, and 9 bases separated the two germline ends. There are 11 residues in the CDR3. The CDR3 loop is CSGTGDYGYTF. The CDR3 nucleotides read TGCAGTGGGACGGGGGACTATGGCTACACCTTC.

The V and J genes are TRBV4-1 and TRBJ1-1; D is possibly TRBD1 (5 bases). The CDR3 is made up of 13 amino acids. Germline V CDR1 and CDR2: MGHRA, YSYEKL. Trimming stripped 2 bases from V and 3 bases from J, with 7 bases between. The CDR3 loop is CASSQQGDTEAFF. DNA of the CDR3: TGCGCCAGCAGCCAACAGGGTGACACTGAAGCTTTCTTT.

The V gene is TRBV18, the J gene TRBJ1-1; D is possibly TRBD1 (5 bases). Germline CDR1 is KGHSH and CDR2 is LQKENI. The CDR3 totals 16 residues. V lost 2 bases, J lost 3 bases, and 16 bases lay in between. CDR3 region: CASSPWEGVSDTEAFF. For the CDR3, the DNA is TGTGCCAGCTCACCATGGGAAGGGGTTTCGGACACTGAAGCTTTCTTT.